The 9 T cell receptor beta chains in this list originate from one sample, sequenced in a study of OX40 agonist ivuxolimab in advanced cancers. TCRdb's copy holds only in-frame clones and misses some; the assay was immunoSEQ multiplex PCR. This sample yields about 15,000 clones, of which approximately 78% are seen a single time; 25% to 35% belongs to the top ten. Sequences were derived from CD4+ or CD8+ T cells sorted from blood, sampled in a trial of the OX40 agonist ivuxolimab. All receptors derive from an adult with an advanced solid tumor such as melanoma, head and neck, liver or kidney cancer.

The chain employs TRBV4-3 and TRBJ1-2; the D is unclear. The CDR3 runs to 16 residues. Germline CDR1 is LGHNA and CDR2 is YSLEER. With 0 bases removed from V and 6 bases from J, the gap between germline ends came to 17 bases. The CDR3 spells CASSQDLRYQRDGYTF. As DNA, the CDR3 is TGCGCCAGCAGCCAAGATCTCCGGTACCAAAGGGATGGCTACACCTTC.

The J gene is TRBJ2-7, the V gene TRBV5-1; 7 positions agree with TRBD1. Trimming cost V 2 bases and J 4 bases; bases outside gene matches: 9. CDR1 and CDR2 from the germline V gene are SGHRS and YFSETQ. The CDR3 covers 15 residues. Here the CDR3 DNA reads TGCGCCAGCAGCTTCACCGGGACAGACCTATACGAGCAGTACTTC. As protein: CASSFTGTDLYEQYF.

J is TRBJ2-5 and V is TRBV10-1; D possibly uses TRBD1 or TRBD2 (5 bases each). This CDR3 contains 14 residues. Germline assignment: CDR1 WNHNN and CDR2 SYGVQD (reference sequence). V lost 2 bases and J 2 bases, leaving 9 bases between the germline ends. CDR3 in amino acids: CASSEGTKQETQYF. The DNA for the CDR3 is TGCGCCAGCAGTGAGGGGACCAAGCAAGAGACCCAGTACTTC.

V and J are TRBV6-5 and TRBJ1-1; D uncertain. The CDR3 totals 10 residues. Trimming took off 4 bases at V and 6 bases at J, with 3 bases between the two ends. Germline lookup yields CDR1 MNHEY and CDR2 SVGAGI. The CDR3 region is CASSLSEAFF. The CDR3 DNA follows: TGTGCCAGCAGTTTGTCTGAAGCTTTCTTT.

V and J are TRBV9 and TRBJ1-2; the match to TRBD1 covers 7 bases. This CDR3 is built from 14 residues. Germline V CDR1 and CDR2: SGDLS, YYNGEE. The trim removed 2 bases at V and 4 bases at J, leaving 5 bases unmatched. CDR3 nucleotide sequence: TGTGCCAGCAGCGTCGGACAGGACTTCTATGGCTACACCTTC. It codes for CASSVGQDFYGYTF.

The chain has TRBV5-1 and TRBJ1-4, with D possibly TRBD1 on 6 matching bases. CDR1 SGHRS and CDR2 YFSETQ come from the germline V gene. CDR3 length: 15 residues. V shed 0 bases and J shed 8 bases, with 14 bases lying between them. CDR3 DNA sequence: TGCGCCAGCAGCTTGGCTGGGCCAAGGGGGGAAAAACTGTTTTTT. This gives the protein CASSLAGPRGEKLFF.

The chain combines TRBV2 with TRBJ2-1; a possible D gene is TRBD2 (6 bases). This CDR3 has 18 amino acids. V lost 6 bases and J lost 4, with 25 bases in between. The germline V gene encodes CDR1 SNHLY and CDR2 FYNNEI. CDR3 sequence reads: CASRNQGPEGSIYNEQFF. The CDR3 DNA follows: TGTGCCAGCAGGAACCAGGGTCCGGAGGGAAGTATTTACAATGAGCAGTTCTTC. Full variable domain (rest looked up from reference TRBV2 and TRBJ2-1): EPEVTQTPSHQVTQMGQEVILRCVPISNHLYFYWYRQILGQKVEFLVSFYNNEISEKSEIFDDQFSVERPDGSNFTLKIRSTKLEDSAMYFCASRNQGPEGSIYNEQFFGPGTRLTVL.

This rearrangement joins TRBV10-3 to TRBJ1-5; D uncertain. The V gene's germline CDR1 is ENHRY and CDR2 SYGVKD. This CDR3 spans 15 amino acids. V dropped 0 bases and J dropped 5 bases, with 11 bases sitting between them. The chain's CDR3 is CAISESGSVYQPQHF. CDR3 in DNA: TGTGCCATCAGTGAGTCCGGGTCAGTTTATCAGCCCCAGCATTTT.

V and J are TRBV28 and TRBJ2-7, with 13 bases matching TRBD2. The length of the CDR3 is 15 residues. Per germline, CDR1 MDHEN and CDR2 SYDVKM. After removal of 6 bases from V and 2 bases from J, the junction contained 4 bases not matched to a gene. The CDR3: CASRATSGRTYEQYF. CDR3 sequence (DNA): TGTGCCAGCAGGGCGACTAGCGGGAGGACCTACGAGCAGTACTTC.